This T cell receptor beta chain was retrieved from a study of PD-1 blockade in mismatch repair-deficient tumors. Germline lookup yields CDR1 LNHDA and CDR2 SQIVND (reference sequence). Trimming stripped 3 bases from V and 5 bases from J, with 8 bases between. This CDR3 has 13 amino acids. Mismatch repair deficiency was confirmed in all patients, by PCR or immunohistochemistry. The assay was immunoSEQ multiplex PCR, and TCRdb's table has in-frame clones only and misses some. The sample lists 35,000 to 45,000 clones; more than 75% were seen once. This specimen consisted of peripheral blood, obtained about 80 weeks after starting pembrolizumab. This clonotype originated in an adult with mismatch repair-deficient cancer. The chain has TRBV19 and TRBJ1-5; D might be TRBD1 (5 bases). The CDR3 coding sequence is TGTGCCAGTAGTATCACGGGGGATCAGCCCCAGCATTTT. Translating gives CASSITGDQPQHF.